This record concerns one T cell receptor beta chain sequence. Its antigen remains unknown. Data came from immunoSEQ multiplex PCR; TCRdb stores just in-frame clones and leaves some out. Among over 2 million clones listed, just under 95% were seen once. Trimming shortened V by 6 bases and J by 6 bases, and 18 bases separated the two germline ends. CDR1 is PRHDT, CDR2 FYEKMQ, per germline (reference sequence). The CDR3 runs to 14 residues. The data are from a study of shared clonotypes between healthy human individuals. The study, taken as a whole, reports: Generation of non-shared clonotypes was less probable than generation of clonotypes shared by all four donors.

The TCR comes from a man aged 18-30 years in good health. Some clones in this sample may be carry-over from other donors' samples. The V gene is TRBV13, the J gene TRBJ2-7; possibly TRBD1 for D (7 bases). Input material: naive CD4+ T cells from PBMCs. Subset in this sample: CD45RA+ positively selected. CDR3 bases: TGTGCCAGCAGTCCCAGGGGGGACCCCTCCGAGCAGTACTTC. It codes for CASSPRGDPSEQYF.